This T cell receptor beta chain was identified in a study of T cells in Graves' hyperthyroidism and ophthalmopathy. Amplified regions were TCR beta CDR3 sequences from RNA transcripts. The TCR CDR3 first-round RT-PCR relied on the HTBI primer set. TCRdb re-called the multiplex PCR reads with MiXCR, one entry per CDR3 protein. The table has about 640,000 distinct CDR3 sequences, around 20% seen once. Germline V gene lookup returns CDR1 SGHTA and CDR2 FQGTGA. V lost 2 bases to trimming and J lost 3 bases, with 10 bases between them. This CDR3 contains 15 residues. This clonotype was seen a few times. Material for sequencing was blood. The chain links TRBV7-3 to TRBJ2-2; TRBD1 might be the D (6 bases). This receptor was taken from a man aged 25 to 40 with Graves' ophthalmopathy. In nucleotides, the CDR3 is TGTGCCAGCAGCTTATCAGGGGTGGACACCGGGGAGCTGTTTTTT. Translating gives CASSLSGVDTGELFF.